This T cell receptor (beta chain) is drawn from a study of technical replicates of blood from a few donors. V was trimmed by 0 bases and J by 3 bases, leaving 6 bases between them. The CDR3 has 14 amino acids. The germline V gene encodes CDR1 LNHNV and CDR2 YYDKDF (reference sequence). Measured with immunoSEQ multiplex PCR; TCRdb has only the in-frame clones, and not every one. The sample holds approximately 85,000 clones; 94% are singletons and the top ten take around 0.25%. The TCR originated in a human donor in good health. V usage is TRBV15 and J usage is TRBJ2-1, with D unresolved. Sequenced: T cells isolated from PBMCs. The CDR3 nucleotides read TGTGCCACCAGCAGAGAATCCAACTACAATGAGCAGTTCTTC. Its translation: CATSRESNYNEQFF.